The 16 T cell receptor beta chains presented below share a single source sample, sequenced in a study of early T cells in non-severe SARS-CoV-2 infection. TCRdb fed the 5' RACE reads into MiXCR, producing one record per CDR3 protein. The repertoire consists of around 25,000 distinct CDR3 sequences, with around 4% occurring once and the leading ten covering 10% to 13%. The source material was whole blood. The receptors derive from an adult who was a healthcare worker with PCR-confirmed SARS-CoV-2 infection or an uninfected control (not recorded which).

This clonotype appeared many times. The chain's CDR3 is CSARGSKGPVNTEAFF. The CDR3 nucleotides are TGCAGTGCTAGAGGCAGTAAGGGGCCCGTGAACACTGAAGCTTTCTTT. The chain employs TRBV20-1 and TRBJ1-1; possibly TRBD1 for D (5 bases). Germline V gene lookup returns CDR1 DFQATT and CDR2 SNEGSKA (reference sequence). The CDR3 loop spans 16 amino acids. Trimming cost V 1 base and J 0 bases, with 15 bases left between them.

This clonotype has ten or more counts. The J gene is TRBJ1-1, the V gene TRBV3-1, with TRBD1 as a possible D gene (5 bases). V was pared by 4 bases and J by 5 bases, with 8 bases between. In germline, CDR1 is LGHDT, CDR2 YNNKEL (reference sequence). The CDR3 is made up of 12 amino acids. The CDR3 loop is CASSRGGTEAFF. The CDR3 nucleotides are TGTGCCAGCAGCCGGGGGGGGACTGAAGCTTTCTTT.

This clonotype was picked up many times. The J gene is TRBJ2-3, the V gene TRBV27, with D possibly TRBD2 on 6 matching bases. The germline V and J ends were trimmed by 3 bases and 4 bases, with 14 bases remaining between them. Per germline, CDR1 MNHEY and CDR2 SMNVEV (reference sequence). The CDR3 is 15 amino acids. In nucleotides, the CDR3 is TGTGCCAGCAGTTTGACTAGTGGGGCGGCAGATACGCAGTATTTT. Translated, it gives CASSLTSGAADTQYF.

By share, this clonotype counts as medium-sized (0.01 to 0.1%). The V and J genes are TRBV20-1 and TRBJ2-1; 11 nucleotides align to TRBD2. V was pared by 5 bases and J by 2 bases, with 8 bases of the junction left unmatched. Germline V gene sequence: CDR1 DFQATT, CDR2 SNEGSKA (reference sequence). This CDR3 is 16 amino acids long. CDR3 coding DNA: TGCAGTGCTGAAGGGTTTAGCGGGAGGGCCTACAATGAGCAGTTCTTC. Translating gives CSAEGFSGRAYNEQFF.

This clonotype was counted only a few times. The chain couples TRBV29-1 to TRBJ2-1; D uncertain. The CDR3 has 13 residues. In germline, CDR1 is SQVTM, CDR2 ANQGSEA. V lost 6 bases, J lost 6 bases, and 15 bases lay in between. The CDR3 DNA reads TGCAGCGTAGCCACGCACGGTCCCAATGAGCAGTTCTTC. Translation gives CSVATHGPNEQFF.

This clonotype was recorded at least ten times. The CDR3 DNA sequence: TGCAGTGCTATAGGGACTAGCGGCTACGAGCAGTACTTC. This translates into CSAIGTSGYEQYF. The V and J genes are TRBV20-1 and TRBJ2-7, with 11 positions matching TRBD2. Germline CDR1 DFQATT, CDR2 SNEGSKA (reference sequence). Unmatched junction bases numbered 2, after V lost 4 bases and J lost 3 bases. This CDR3 contains 13 residues.

This clonotype was counted at least ten times. This rearrangement joins TRBV19 to TRBJ2-7, with D possibly matching TRBD2 (6 bases). Germline values: CDR1 LNHDA, CDR2 SQIVND (reference sequence). The V and J ends lost 5 bases and 4 bases respectively, with 21 bases between them. The CDR3 loop spans 16 amino acids. CDR3 sequence (DNA): TGTGCCAGTAGTCGAGACGGGGGACCCGGAGGGTACGAGCAGTACTTC. It is translated as CASSRDGGPGGYEQYF.

There are many counts of this clonotype. This chain uses TRBV20-1 with TRBJ2-5; the D gene is possibly TRBD2 (5 bases). V was trimmed by 1 base and J by 5 bases, leaving 8 bases between them. Germline V gene lookup returns CDR1 DFQATT and CDR2 SNEGSKA (reference sequence). This CDR3 is 12 amino acids long. CDR3 sequence (DNA): TGCAGTGCTAGAGTCAGAGGGGAGACCCAGTACTTC. It yields the protein CSARVRGETQYF.

This clonotype was observed at least ten times. The chain carries TRBV11-2 and TRBJ2-5; D unresolved. Germline CDR1 SGHAT, CDR2 FQNNGV. There are 13 residues in the CDR3. The ends were cut back, 0 bases at V and 1 base at J, with 3 bases in the middle. The CDR3 sequence is CASSLESQETQYF. The CDR3 bases are TGTGCCAGCAGCTTAGAATCCCAAGAGACCCAGTACTTC.

The rearrangement joins TRBV20-1 to TRBJ2-3; no clear D. The ends were cut back, 6 bases at V and 4 bases at J, with 14 bases in the middle. The CDR3 is 13 amino acids. Germline assignment: CDR1 DFQATT and CDR2 SNEGSKA (reference sequence). CDR3 sequence: CSAERVGADTQYF. The CDR3 DNA is TGCAGTGCGGAGAGAGTGGGCGCAGATACGCAGTATTTT.

This clonotype was counted a few times. The V and J genes are TRBV12-3 or TRBV12-4 and TRBJ2-2; 12 nucleotides align to TRBD2. This CDR3 spans 16 amino acids. The ends lost 6 bases at V and 7 bases at J; junction bases unmatched: 9. In nucleotides, the CDR3 is TGTGCCAGCAGCTACCTAGCGGGAGGGCCCGGCGGGGAGCTGTTTTTT. Encoded protein: CASSYLAGGPGGELFF.

This clonotype was picked up a small number of times. V is TRBV11-2 and J is TRBJ1-1, with a tentative D call TRBD1 (5 bases). This CDR3 region has 16 residues. V lost 1 base, J lost 0 bases, and 12 bases lay in between. CDR1 and CDR2 (germline): SGHAT, FQNNGV. The CDR3 DNA follows: TGTGCCAGCAGCTTAGTCGGGGGAGGCATGAACACTGAAGCTTTCTTT. Translating it yields CASSLVGGGMNTEAFF.

This clonotype was observed at least ten times. The V and J genes are TRBV28 and TRBJ1-4; possible D gene TRBD1, 5 bases. Germline values: CDR1 MDHEN, CDR2 SYDVKM. The CDR3 is made up of 14 amino acids. Trimming pared 8 bases from V and 5 bases from J, leaving 15 bases between. The CDR3 sequence is CASFSGGRNEKLFF. The CDR3 bases are TGTGCCAGCTTTTCGGGGGGGAGAAATGAAAAACTGTTTTTT.

This clonotype was seen repeatedly, ten times or more. The genes are TRBV14 and TRBJ2-1; TRBD2 might be the D (5 bases). CDR3 length equals 14 residues. V was pared by 5 bases and J by 3 bases, with 11 bases between. CDR1 is SGHDN and CDR2 is FVKESK in the germline V gene. CDR3 in amino acids: CASSEGLGYNEQFF. The CDR3 nucleotides are TGTGCCAGCAGCGAAGGACTGGGCTACAATGAGCAGTTCTTC. Full variable domain (rest looked up from reference TRBV14 and TRBJ2-1): EAGVTQFPSHSVIEKGQTVTLRCDPISGHDNLYWYRRVMGKEIKFLLHFVKESKQDESGMPNNRFLAERTGGTYSTLKVQPAELEDSGVYFCASSEGLGYNEQFFGPGTRLTVL.

There are many counts of this clonotype. This chain joins TRBV20-1 and TRBJ2-5; 8 nucleotides match TRBD1. Germline V gene lookup returns CDR1 DFQATT and CDR2 SNEGSKA (reference sequence). With V trimmed by 6 bases and J by 2 bases, 2 bases remained unmatched. The CDR3 has 12 residues. In DNA form, the CDR3 reads TGCAGTGCCCGACAGGGGCAAGAGACCCAGTACTTC. Protein: CSARQGQETQYF.

This clonotype occurred many times. The gene calls are TRBV20-1 and TRBJ2-1, with 10 positions matching TRBD2. The ends lost 0 bases at V and 5 bases at J; junction bases unmatched: 16. This CDR3 is 19 amino acids long. Germline V gene data show CDR1 as DFQATT and CDR2 as SNEGSKA (reference sequence). The CDR3 DNA reads TGCAGTGCTAGAGACACCTCTTCCCTAAGCGGGAGGGCCAACAATGAGCAGTTCTTC. This translates into CSARDTSSLSGRANNEQFF.